The clone carrying this T cell receptor (beta chain) was observed once. What it binds is not known. The record originates from a study of T cell responses to AZD1222 COVID-19 vaccine. Study-wide results and caveats: It was only after the peak T cell response that any repertoires were sampled. Recipients of AZD1222 seropositive at baseline numbered only 5 or 6. Of spike-specific TCRs, nearly half reportedly target regions left unmutated in variants. Spike-specific TCR breadth and depth were elevated following two AZD1222 doses.

This CDR3 comprises 15 residues. V gave up 5 bases and J gave up 2 bases; unmatched junction bases: 4. The germline gives CDR1 LNHDA, CDR2 SQIVND (reference sequence). TCRdb's copy holds only in-frame clones and misses some; the assay was immunoSEQ multiplex PCR. The data show 50,000 to 65,000 clones, 70% to 90% seen once. This sequence was found in an adult who received the AZD1222 COVID-19 vaccine. The chain carries TRBV19 and TRBJ2-2; 8 bases match TRBD2. Here the sequenced sample was peripheral blood, taken 28 days after the second AZD1222 dose. Written as DNA, the CDR3 is TGTGCCAGTAGTCCCGGGACTAGTAACACCGGGGAGCTGTTTTTT. Amino acid sequence: CASSPGTSNTGELFF.